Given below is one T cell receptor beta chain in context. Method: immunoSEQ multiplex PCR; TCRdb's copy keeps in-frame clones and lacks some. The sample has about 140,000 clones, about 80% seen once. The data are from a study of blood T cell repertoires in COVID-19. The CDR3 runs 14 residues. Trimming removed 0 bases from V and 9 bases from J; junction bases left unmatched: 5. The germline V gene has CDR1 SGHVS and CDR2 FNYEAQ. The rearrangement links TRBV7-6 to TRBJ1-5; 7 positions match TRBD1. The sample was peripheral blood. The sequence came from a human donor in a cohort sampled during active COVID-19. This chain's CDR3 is CASSLAPGGPPQHF. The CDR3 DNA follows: TGTGCCAGCAGCTTAGCTCCAGGGGGTCCGCCCCAGCATTTT.